One TCR beta chain is described in this entry. What it binds is unknown. The PCR had 60 Vbeta and 13 Jbeta primers. Assay used: immunoSEQ multiplex PCR; TCRdb lists only in-frame clones, some missing. The sample holds about 140,000 clones; roughly 80% are singletons and the top ten take 1.5% to 2%. This specimen belongs to a study of cytomegalovirus exposure and HLA in healthy donors. Overall study: About 79% of 300 to 450 genotyped donors fell in the Caucasian-associated ancestry cluster.

General study points: TCR beta V segments were, for the most part, productive about 87% or about 30% of the time in an earlier analysis.

Germline V gene data show CDR1 as SQVTM and CDR2 as ANQGSEA. V gave up 6 bases and J gave up 7 bases, with 15 bases separating them. The CDR3 is 13 amino acids. Healthy bone marrow donors supplied every sample. The specimen was PBMCs. The rearrangement links TRBV29-1 to TRBJ1-4, with D possibly being TRBD1 (6 bases). The sequence derives from a female donor in good health and CMV-seronegative. The CDR3 spells CSVHRDVGEKLFF. In DNA form, the CDR3 reads TGCAGCGTGCACAGGGATGTGGGTGAAAAACTGTTTTTT.